A selection of T cell receptor beta chains follows, all from one sample in a study of shared clonotypes between healthy human individuals. Here immunoSEQ multiplex PCR was the method, and the copy in TCRdb shows in-frame clones only, minus some. The sample carries 2.3 million or so clones, just over 90% recorded once. The sequencing input was naive CD4+ T cells from PBMCs. The receptors stem from a man aged 18 to 30 in good health. Some clones in this sample may be carry-over from other donors' samples. CDR3s include the opening cysteine and the closing phenylalanine or tryptophan. A D gene is named only where the DNA matches it firmly. Not every row has a clone size; where given, it reads once, few, many or a size class.

v_call: TRBV25-1; j_call: TRBJ1-1; clone_size: -; d_call: -; cdr3_nt: TGTGCCAGCAGTGAATTTGGGGGCGCGGGTGATGGCACTGAAGCTTTCTTT; cdr3_aa: CASSEFGGAGDGTEAFF
v_call: TRBV18; j_call: TRBJ1-1; clone_size: -; d_call: -; cdr3_nt: TGTGCCAGCTCACCTGGAAGGGGTACGGGCACTGAAGCTTTCTTT; cdr3_aa: CASSPGRGTGTEAFF
v_call: TRBV19; j_call: TRBJ1-4; clone_size: -; d_call: -; cdr3_nt: TGTGCCAGTAGTATCGGGGGGAGTCGGGAAAAACTGTTTTTT; cdr3_aa: CASSIGGSREKLFF
v_call: TRBV5-8; j_call: TRBJ1-5; clone_size: -; d_call: TRBD1; cdr3_nt: TGTGCCAGCAGGAAAGGACAGGGGCTTATGCCTCAGCCCCAGCATTTT; cdr3_aa: CASRKGQGLMPQPQHF
v_call: TRBV27; j_call: TRBJ2-3; clone_size: -; d_call: -; cdr3_nt: TGTGCCAGCAGTCCCTGGGTAGGGTCCACAGATACGCAGTATTTT; cdr3_aa: CASSPWVGSTDTQYF
v_call: TRBV7-3; j_call: TRBJ2-2; clone_size: -; d_call: TRBD1; cdr3_nt: TGTGCCAGCAGCCGCAACACGGGACAGGGGTACACCGGGGAGCTGTTTTTT; cdr3_aa: CASSRNTGQGYTGELFF
v_call: TRBV18; j_call: TRBJ2-3; clone_size: -; d_call: -; cdr3_nt: TGTGCCAGCTCACCCGGCGGAGGGAGAGGGGATACGCAGTATTTT; cdr3_aa: CASSPGGGRGDTQYF
v_call: TRBV29-1; j_call: TRBJ2-5; clone_size: -; d_call: -; cdr3_nt: TGCAGCGTTGAAGAACAGTCCGAGACCCAGTACTTC; cdr3_aa: CSVEEQSETQYF
v_call: TRBV10-3; j_call: TRBJ1-4; clone_size: -; d_call: TRBD1; cdr3_nt: TGTGCCATCAGTGACCAGGGGGCAGGAAATGAAAAACTGTTTTTT; cdr3_aa: CAISDQGAGNEKLFF
v_call: TRBV6-5; j_call: TRBJ2-7; clone_size: -; d_call: -; cdr3_nt: TGTGCCAGCAGCTCTAGACAGGGAGGCGAGCAGTACTTC; cdr3_aa: CASSSRQGGEQYF
v_call: TRBV19; j_call: TRBJ1-4; clone_size: -; d_call: -; cdr3_nt: TGTGCCAGTAGTATATTAGGGTCTGCAACTAATGAAAAACTGTTTTTT; cdr3_aa: CASSILGSATNEKLFF
v_call: TRBV9; j_call: TRBJ2-3; clone_size: -; d_call: TRBD2; cdr3_nt: TGTGCCAGCAGCCTCAGCGGGAGGGCCGGAGATACGCAGTATTTT; cdr3_aa: CASSLSGRAGDTQYF
v_call: TRBV9; j_call: TRBJ2-7; clone_size: -; d_call: TRBD2; cdr3_nt: TGTGCCAGCAGCCCAGGAAGGACTAGCGAATTCTACGAGCAGTACTTC; cdr3_aa: CASSPGRTSEFYEQYF
v_call: TRBV27; j_call: TRBJ2-7; clone_size: once; d_call: TRBD1; cdr3_nt: TGTGCCAGCAGGGGGCTCGGACAGGGGGCTCGTTACGAGCAGTACTTC; cdr3_aa: CASRGLGQGARYEQYF
v_call: TRBV5-4; j_call: TRBJ2-2; clone_size: -; d_call: TRBD2; cdr3_nt: TGTGCCAGCGGACCTATAAGCGGGAGATATACCGGGGAGCTGTTTTTT; cdr3_aa: CASGPISGRYTGELFF
v_call: TRBV6-5; j_call: TRBJ1-2; clone_size: -; d_call: TRBD1; cdr3_nt: TGTGCCAGCAGTTCAGGGGGAATGGGCTATGGCTACACCTTC; cdr3_aa: CASSSGGMGYGYTF
v_call: TRBV29-1; j_call: TRBJ2-1; clone_size: -; d_call: TRBD2; cdr3_nt: TGCAGCGCAATAGCGGCGGGACTAGCGGGACAATCCTACAATGAGCAGTTCTTC; cdr3_aa: CSAIAAGLAGQSYNEQFF
v_call: TRBV30; j_call: TRBJ2-3; clone_size: -; d_call: -; cdr3_nt: TGTGCCTGGAGTGGGGACACAGATACGCAGTATTTT; cdr3_aa: CAWSGDTDTQYF
v_call: TRBV4-1; j_call: TRBJ2-3; clone_size: -; d_call: TRBD2; cdr3_nt: TGCGCCAGCAGCCTCCTAGCGGGATCTAGCACAGATACGCAGTATTTT; cdr3_aa: CASSLLAGSSTDTQYF
v_call: TRBV28; j_call: TRBJ2-4; clone_size: -; d_call: TRBD2; cdr3_nt: TGTGCCAGCGGACTAGCGGGAATAGTAGCCAAAAACATTCAGTACTTC; cdr3_aa: CASGLAGIVAKNIQYF
v_call: TRBV4-2; j_call: TRBJ1-5; clone_size: -; d_call: -; cdr3_nt: TGTGCCAGCAGCCAAGAGATAAGTCAGCCCCAGCATTTT; cdr3_aa: CASSQEISQPQHF
v_call: TRBV5-6; j_call: TRBJ2-3; clone_size: once; d_call: TRBD1; cdr3_nt: TGTGCCAGCAGCTTCCGACAGGGGTTGACAGATACGCAGTATTTT; cdr3_aa: CASSFRQGLTDTQYF
v_call: TRBV5-1; j_call: TRBJ2-2; clone_size: -; d_call: -; cdr3_nt: TGCGCCAGCACCAACCCCCGGACACAGAACACCGGGGAGCTGTTTTTT; cdr3_aa: CASTNPRTQNTGELFF
v_call: TRBV2; j_call: TRBJ2-7; clone_size: -; d_call: -; cdr3_nt: TGTGCCAGCGGTAAAGTCAGCTACGAGCAGTACTTC; cdr3_aa: CASGKVSYEQYF
v_call: TRBV7-9; j_call: TRBJ1-1; clone_size: -; d_call: TRBD1; cdr3_nt: TGTGCCAGCAGCCCAGGGGGGACAGTATCTGAAGCTTTCTTT; cdr3_aa: CASSPGGTVSEAFF
v_call: TRBV30; j_call: TRBJ1-1; clone_size: once; d_call: -; cdr3_nt: TGTGCCTGCAGCCAGGGGAGCGGGGAAGCTTTCTTT; cdr3_aa: CACSQGSGEAFF
v_call: TRBV28; j_call: TRBJ2-6; clone_size: -; d_call: -; cdr3_nt: TGTGCCAGCGGTTTAGTGCGGACCGCTGGGGCCAACGTCCTGACTTTC; cdr3_aa: CASGLVRTAGANVLTF
v_call: TRBV14; j_call: TRBJ2-2; clone_size: -; d_call: -; cdr3_nt: TGTGCCAGCAGCCAAGTCGGGCAGGCGAACACCGGGGAGCTGTTTTTT; cdr3_aa: CASSQVGQANTGELFF
v_call: TRBV28; j_call: TRBJ1-2; clone_size: -; d_call: -; cdr3_nt: TGTGCCAGCAGTTTTTCCCCCGAGAACTATGGCTACACCTTC; cdr3_aa: CASSFSPENYGYTF
v_call: TRBV6-5; j_call: TRBJ1-3; clone_size: -; d_call: -; cdr3_nt: TGTGCCAGCAGTTACTCGAAACAGAATGCTGGAAACACCATATATTTT; cdr3_aa: CASSYSKQNAGNTIYF
v_call: TRBV6-1; j_call: TRBJ2-7; clone_size: -; d_call: -; cdr3_nt: TGTGCCAGCAGTGAATTCAGCCTGCCCTACGAGCAGTACTTC; cdr3_aa: CASSEFSLPYEQYF
v_call: TRBV6-6; j_call: TRBJ2-2; clone_size: once; d_call: -; cdr3_nt: TGTGCCAGCAGTCCCTTTATCGAGCGCGGGGAGCTGTTTTTT; cdr3_aa: CASSPFIERGELFF
v_call: TRBV11-3; j_call: TRBJ2-3; clone_size: once; d_call: -; cdr3_nt: TGTGCCAGCAGCTTCGATTCAGATACGCAGTATTTT; cdr3_aa: CASSFDSDTQYF
v_call: TRBV5-3; j_call: TRBJ2-7; clone_size: -; d_call: -; cdr3_nt: TGTGCCAGAAGCTGGGAAGCAACAGGAAGCTCCTACGAGCAGTACTTC; cdr3_aa: CARSWEATGSSYEQYF
v_call: TRBV7-2; j_call: TRBJ2-3; clone_size: -; d_call: -; cdr3_nt: TGTGCCAGCAGCTTAGGACCTCCCACCACAGATACGCAGTATTTT; cdr3_aa: CASSLGPPTTDTQYF
v_call: TRBV5-1; j_call: TRBJ2-7; clone_size: -; d_call: TRBD2; cdr3_nt: TGCGCCAGCAGCTTGACTACGGGGACTAGCGGGTACGAGCAGTACTTC; cdr3_aa: CASSLTTGTSGYEQYF
v_call: TRBV7-9; j_call: TRBJ1-1; clone_size: -; d_call: -; cdr3_nt: TGTGCCAGCAGCTTACAGGGTTCGACTGAAGCTTTCTTT; cdr3_aa: CASSLQGSTEAFF
v_call: TRBV11-2; j_call: TRBJ1-1; clone_size: -; d_call: -; cdr3_nt: TGTGCCAGCAGCTTAGGCCGGAAGAACACTGAAGCTTTCTTT; cdr3_aa: CASSLGRKNTEAFF
v_call: TRBV6-1; j_call: TRBJ1-2; clone_size: few; d_call: -; cdr3_nt: TGTGCCAGCAGTGAAGCGGGCACAGGGCGAGGCTACACCTTC; cdr3_aa: CASSEAGTGRGYTF
v_call: TRBV7-2; j_call: TRBJ2-5; clone_size: -; d_call: -; cdr3_nt: TGTGCCAGCAGCTTCAGTAAAGAGACCCAGTACTTC; cdr3_aa: CASSFSKETQYF
v_call: TRBV2; j_call: TRBJ1-5; clone_size: -; d_call: TRBD1; cdr3_nt: TGTGCCAGCAGAGAGGACAGGGGGCTTAATCAGCCCCAGCATTTT; cdr3_aa: CASREDRGLNQPQHF
v_call: TRBV5-1; j_call: TRBJ1-4; clone_size: -; d_call: -; cdr3_nt: TGCGCCAGCAGGCAGGGAGCAACTAATGAAAAACTGTTTTTT; cdr3_aa: CASRQGATNEKLFF
v_call: TRBV7-7; j_call: TRBJ2-7; clone_size: -; d_call: TRBD2; cdr3_nt: TGTGCCAGCAGCTTCGGGGTAGCGGGACCGGACGAGCAGTACTTC; cdr3_aa: CASSFGVAGPDEQYF
v_call: TRBV9; j_call: TRBJ2-2; clone_size: -; d_call: TRBD1; cdr3_nt: TGTGCCAGCAGGAGTAAATGGGACAGTGCGAACACCGGGGAGCTGTTTTTT; cdr3_aa: CASRSKWDSANTGELFF
v_call: TRBV5-1; j_call: TRBJ2-6; clone_size: -; d_call: -; cdr3_nt: TGCGCCAGCAGCTCCGACAGGTCTGGGGCCAACGTCCTGACTTTC; cdr3_aa: CASSSDRSGANVLTF
v_call: TRBV5-1; j_call: TRBJ2-2; clone_size: -; d_call: -; cdr3_nt: TGCGCCAGCAGCGTGCAGGGCCCACCTGACGCCGGGGAGCTGTTTTTT; cdr3_aa: CASSVQGPPDAGELFF
v_call: TRBV9; j_call: TRBJ2-1; clone_size: -; d_call: -; cdr3_nt: TGTGCCAGCAGCGTAGGACGCCGCAATGAGCAGTTCTTC; cdr3_aa: CASSVGRRNEQFF
v_call: TRBV5-1; j_call: TRBJ2-7; clone_size: -; d_call: TRBD2; cdr3_nt: TGCGCCAGCAGCAGTAGCGGGGGACCCTCCTACGAGCAGTACTTC; cdr3_aa: CASSSSGGPSYEQYF
v_call: TRBV18; j_call: TRBJ2-2; clone_size: -; d_call: -; cdr3_nt: TGTGCCAGCTCACCACTACATGGCGGGATAACCGGGGAGCTGTTTTTT; cdr3_aa: CASSPLHGGITGELFF
v_call: TRBV6-1; j_call: TRBJ2-7; clone_size: -; d_call: TRBD2; cdr3_nt: TGTGCCAGCATGGTTCGGGGGGCCTACGAGCAGTACTTC; cdr3_aa: CASMVRGAYEQYF
v_call: TRBV27; j_call: TRBJ1-2; clone_size: -; d_call: TRBD1; cdr3_nt: TGTGCCAGCAGAACAGGGGTATATGGCTACACCTTC; cdr3_aa: CASRTGVYGYTF
v_call: TRBV9; j_call: TRBJ1-5; clone_size: -; d_call: -; cdr3_nt: TGTGCCAGCAGCGGGGTTAATAGCAATCAGCCCCAGCATTTT; cdr3_aa: CASSGVNSNQPQHF
v_call: TRBV30; j_call: TRBJ1-2; clone_size: -; d_call: TRBD1; cdr3_nt: TGTGCCTGGAGTCCTGACAGGGCCTATGGCTACACCTTC; cdr3_aa: CAWSPDRAYGYTF
v_call: TRBV28; j_call: TRBJ1-5; clone_size: -; d_call: TRBD1; cdr3_nt: TGTGCCAGCAGTGCAGGGGGCGGGGGTCAGCCCCAGCATTTT; cdr3_aa: CASSAGGGGQPQHF
v_call: TRBV2; j_call: TRBJ1-1; clone_size: -; d_call: -; cdr3_nt: TGTGCCAGCGGTCGGCAGCCACCAGGGGCCACTGAAGCTTTCTTT; cdr3_aa: CASGRQPPGATEAFF